Presented here are 22 T cell receptor beta chains from one specimen sequenced in a study of human T cells and chemical hapten exposure (dated by TCRdb to about 2021). What the time point label conveys for this sample: pre-sensitization, week 0. In the paper's terms, the treatment or condition label means: therapeutic diphenylcyclopropenone sensitization with weekly scalp DPC. The protocol used for the library was RACE. For sequencing, a NextSeq 500 was employed. TCRdb passed the public sequencing reads through fastp at Q25 and MiXCR, retaining productive beta sequences. Each record represents a unique CDR3 protein, reported with the most common genes and DNA among its rows. A total of 85,000 to 130,000 distinct CDR3 sequences appear in this sample, roughly 12% of them only once. The ten largest clones take up 1.6% of the sample. Material: whole blood, obtained in connection with sensitization to the hapten diphenylcyclopropenone (DPC). Receptor source: a woman aged 45-59 years with alopecia areata. Some clones in this sample may be carry-over from other donors' samples.

This clonotype has more than one count but fewer than ten. The chain uses TRBV7-8 and TRBJ1-6; unclear D gene. This CDR3 contains 15 residues. CDR1 SGHVS and CDR2 FQNEAQ come from the germline V gene. Trimming shortened V by 0 bases and J by 7 bases, and 10 bases separated the two germline ends. CDR3 DNA: TGTGCCAGCAGCTTAGCGCTCGGCCCCAATTCACCCCTCCACTTT. Protein sequence: CASSLALGPNSPLHF.

In this sample, this clonotype turned up a few times. The chain recombines TRBV11-2 with TRBJ2-3, with TRBD2 matching over 7 bases. Germline V gives CDR1 SGHAT, CDR2 FQNNGV. This CDR3 region has 15 residues. V was pared by 8 bases and J by 4 bases, with 12 bases of the junction left unmatched. The CDR3 bases are TGTGCCAGCGGGAGGGCCCTCGATCCGGCAGATACGCAGTATTTT. Translated, it gives CASGRALDPADTQYF.

This clonotype was counted between two and nine times. The chain combines TRBV7-6 with TRBJ2-7; the match to TRBD2 covers 9 bases. Germline CDR1 reads SGHVS; CDR2 reads FNYEAQ. J was trimmed by 0 bases and V by 1 base; bases with no gene match: 1. This CDR3 has 15 amino acids. CDR3: CASSLGLAASYEQYF. For the CDR3, the DNA is TGTGCCAGCAGCTTAGGACTAGCGGCCTCCTACGAGCAGTACTTC. The complete variable domain, with remaining parts taken from reference TRBV7-6 and TRBJ2-7, reads GAGVSQSPRYKVTKRGQDVALRCDPISGHVSLYWYRQALGQGPEFLTYFNYEAQQDKSGLPNDRFSAERPEGSISTLTIQRTEQRDSAMYRCASSLGLAASYEQYFGPGTRLTVT.

This clonotype has just a few counts. The chain combines TRBV18 with TRBJ2-2, with unresolved D. There are 18 residues in the CDR3. V lost 2 bases and J lost 2, with 18 bases in between. Germline V gives CDR1 KGHSH, CDR2 LQKENI. CDR3 in amino acids: CASSPFRRGRANTGELFF. Here the CDR3 DNA reads TGTGCCAGCTCACCATTTAGAAGAGGACGGGCAAACACCGGGGAGCTGTTTTTT.

This clonotype appeared many times. The chain joins TRBV6-2 or TRBV6-3 to TRBJ2-3, with TRBD2 identical over 13 bases. The CDR3 extends over 19 amino acids. Trimming took 0 bases from V and 4 from J; bases not matched to a gene: 10. CDR1 is MNHEY and CDR2 is SVGEGT in the germline V gene. This CDR3 reads CASSYSMRGGLAGADTQYF. The DNA for the CDR3 is TGTGCCAGCAGTTACTCGATGAGGGGCGGACTAGCGGGGGCAGATACGCAGTATTTT.

This clonotype was seen many times. V and J are TRBV5-1 and TRBJ1-1; a possible D gene is TRBD1 (5 bases). This CDR3 has 16 amino acids. Trimming removed 0 bases at V and 1 base at J, with 13 bases between. Germline V gene sequence: CDR1 SGHRS, CDR2 YFSETQ. The CDR3 here is CASSLATQGSNTEAFF. The CDR3 DNA reads TGCGCCAGCAGCTTGGCTACCCAGGGATCGAACACTGAAGCTTTCTTT.

The rearrangement uses TRBV11-1 and TRBJ1-3; D ambiguous. The CDR3 is made up of 12 amino acids. From germline, CDR1 is SGHAT and CDR2 FQDESV (reference sequence). V lost 6 bases and J 0 bases, leaving 3 bases between the germline ends. This chain's CDR3 is CASSVSGNTIYF. CDR3 nucleotide sequence: TGTGCCAGCAGTGTCTCTGGAAACACCATATATTTT.

This clonotype showed up many times. The chain links TRBV20-1 to TRBJ2-6; D gene unclear. The CDR3 has 13 amino acids. Trimming stripped 3 bases from V and 4 bases from J, with 7 bases between. Germline-derived CDR1 and CDR2 are DFQATT and SNEGSKA (reference sequence). CDR3 sequence reads: CSARGSGANVLTF. In DNA, the CDR3 is TGCAGTGCTAGGGGGTCCGGGGCCAACGTCCTGACTTTC.

This clonotype came up a few times. The chain couples TRBV5-1 to TRBJ2-2, with unresolved D. CDR1 is SGHRS, CDR2 YFSETQ, per germline. The CDR3 contains 14 residues. Trimming pared 0 bases from V and 3 bases from J, leaving 6 bases between. The CDR3 coding sequence is TGCGCCAGCAGCTTGGATATCTACACCGGGGAGCTGTTTTTT. This gives the protein CASSLDIYTGELFF.

This chain uses TRBV28 with TRBJ2-5; no definite D call. The CDR3 contains 10 residues. From germline, CDR1 is MDHEN and CDR2 SYDVKM. Trimming cost V 10 bases and J 2 bases, with 5 bases left between them. The CDR3 protein is CATQQETQYF. In nucleotides, the CDR3 is TGTGCCACCCAACAAGAGACCCAGTACTTC.

This clonotype was counted only a few times. The chain couples TRBV5-4 to TRBJ2-2; D is possibly TRBD1 (5 bases). Germline CDR1 is SGHNT and CDR2 is YYREEE (reference sequence). The CDR3 spans 15 residues. V was clipped by 6 bases and J by 0 bases, with 12 bases between them. DNA for the CDR3: TGTGCCAGCACACCAGGGCCCCCGAACACCGGGGAGCTGTTTTTT. This encodes CASTPGPPNTGELFF.

This clonotype was observed many times. This chain connects TRBV20-1 to TRBJ2-7, with 12 nucleotides matching TRBD1. From germline, CDR1 is DFQATT and CDR2 SNEGSKA (reference sequence). The length of the CDR3 is 15 residues. V dropped 6 bases and J dropped 2; count of bases not matched to a gene: 8. The DNA for the CDR3 is TGCAGTGCCAGAACCGGGACAGGGGGCACCTACGAGCAGTACTTC. Translated: CSARTGTGGTYEQYF.

This clonotype was seen repeatedly, ten times or more. The chain is built from TRBV2 and TRBJ2-5, with D uncertain. Looked up from germline, CDR1 is SNHLY and CDR2 is FYNNEI. Trimming shortened V by 5 bases and J by 1 base, and 14 bases separated the two germline ends. There are 15 residues in the CDR3. The CDR3: CASSRRSTFQETQYF. CDR3 nucleotide sequence: TGTGCCAGCAGTCGACGGAGTACCTTCCAAGAGACCCAGTACTTC.

This clonotype was found many times. The chain uses TRBV11-2 and TRBJ2-3; tentative D call: TRBD2 (5 bases). The CDR3 has 14 amino acids. Germline lookup yields CDR1 SGHAT and CDR2 FQNNGV. Trimming left V 5 bases short and J 1 base short, with 10 bases between. The CDR3 DNA reads as TGTGCCAGCAGCCTAGGACTTCGCACAGATACGCAGTATTTT. Protein sequence: CASSLGLRTDTQYF.

The chain joins TRBV18 to TRBJ2-1, with 8 nucleotides matching TRBD1. Germline V lookup: CDR1 KGHSH, CDR2 LQKENI. The ends lost 0 bases at V and 6 bases at J; junction bases unmatched: 7. The CDR3 sequence is 16 residues long. CDR3 sequence (DNA): TGTGCCAGCTCACCACCGAACAGGGGGGTGGTCAATGAGCAGTTCTTC. It yields the protein CASSPPNRGVVNEQFF. Full variable domain (missing parts from reference TRBV18 and TRBJ2-1): NAGVMQNPRHLVRRRGQEARLRCSPMKGHSHVYWYRQLPEEGLKFMVYLQKENIIDESGMPKERFSAEFPKEGPSILRIQQVVRGDSAAYFCASSPPNRGVVNEQFFGPGTRLTVL.

This clonotype was picked up a small number of times. The rearrangement uses TRBV2 and TRBJ2-7, with D maybe TRBD1 (6 bases). The V end was cut by 6 bases, the J end by 2 bases, with 11 bases between. The CDR3 runs to 13 residues. Germline V gives CDR1 SNHLY, CDR2 FYNNEI. Written as DNA, the CDR3 is TGTGCCAGCAGGGGGACACTCCCCTACGAGCAGTACTTC. Translated, it gives CASRGTLPYEQYF.

In this sample, this clonotype turned up a few times. The chain uses TRBV7-2 and TRBJ1-2; D unclear. V was clipped by 5 bases and J by 4 bases, with 17 bases between them. Per germline, CDR1 SGHTA and CDR2 FQGNSA. The CDR3 is 15 residues long. CDR3 DNA sequence: TGTGCCAGCAGCCCTGTAAAGTATTCTCGCTATGGCTACACCTTC. Protein product: CASSPVKYSRYGYTF.

This clonotype was counted ten times or more. The chain uses TRBV18 and TRBJ2-3, with TRBD2 as a possible D gene (5 bases). The V gene's germline CDR1 is KGHSH and CDR2 LQKENI. V lost 8 bases to trimming and J lost 5 bases, with 11 bases between them. CDR3 length: 12 amino acids. The chain's CDR3 is CASSPGRDTQYF. CDR3 nucleotides: TGTGCCAGCAGCCCGGGGAGAGATACGCAGTATTTT.

This clonotype has a handful of counts. This rearrangement joins TRBV7-2 to TRBJ1-3; D remains unclear. Per the germline V gene, CDR1 is SGHTA and CDR2 is FQGNSA. The CDR3 has 14 amino acids. V shed 0 bases and J shed 2 bases, with 5 bases lying between them. DNA of the CDR3: TGTGCCAGCAGCTTAGCCTCAGCTGGAAACACCATATATTTT. Amino acids: CASSLASAGNTIYF.

This clonotype was seen more than once but under ten times. The chain carries TRBV4-2 and TRBJ2-5, with unresolved D. Deletions cut 3 bases from V and 7 bases from J, with 15 bases between. Looked up from germline, CDR1 is LGHNA and CDR2 is YNFKEQ. The CDR3 runs 14 residues. This chain's CDR3 is CASSQMDPHSTQYF. In DNA form, the CDR3 reads TGTGCCAGCAGCCAGATGGACCCTCACTCGACCCAGTACTTC.

The rearrangement joins TRBV19 to TRBJ2-3; TRBD2 agrees at 12 bases. The CDR3 runs to 14 residues. Germline CDR1 LNHDA, CDR2 SQIVND (reference sequence). Trimming cost V 8 bases and J 7 bases; bases outside gene matches: 7. In DNA form, the CDR3 reads TGTGCCAGTTCTCCGACTAGCGGGGGCCATACGCAGTATTTT. It is translated as CASSPTSGGHTQYF.

In this sample, this clonotype turned up many times. The chain has TRBV28 and TRBJ1-2; D uncertain. V gave up 10 bases and J gave up 5 bases, with 26 bases separating them. The germline V gene encodes CDR1 MDHEN and CDR2 SYDVKM. The CDR3 has 16 residues. CDR3 loop: CATRAPYDGGGYGYTF. CDR3 bases: TGTGCCACCAGAGCCCCGTATGACGGAGGAGGTTATGGCTACACCTTC.